These 9 T cell receptor beta chains were sequenced from one sample in a study of cytomegalovirus exposure and HLA in healthy donors. The study ran its PCR with 60 Vbeta and 13 Jbeta primers. TCRdb's copy holds only in-frame clones and misses some; the assay was immunoSEQ multiplex PCR. The sample consists of over 150,000 clones, 75% to 90% of them appearing once. Material: PBMCs. The origin of the receptors is a man aged 30 to 39 in good health and CMV-seronegative.

This clone was observed a few times. The chain is built from TRBV6-1 and TRBJ1-5; no firm D call. Germline values: CDR1 MNHNS, CDR2 SASEGT. With 6 bases removed from V and 3 bases from J, the gap between germline ends came to 15 bases. The CDR3 loop spans 15 amino acids. The CDR3 protein is CASSFPGEFNQPQHF. DNA of the CDR3: TGTGCCAGCAGCTTCCCCGGGGAGTTCAATCAGCCCCAGCATTTT.

The chain employs TRBV30 and TRBJ2-7, with TRBD2 matching 10 bases. After removal of 0 bases from V and 6 bases from J, the junction contained 8 bases not matched to a gene. The CDR3 has 15 residues. From germline, CDR1 is GTSNPN and CDR2 SVGIG (reference sequence). CDR3 DNA: TGTGCCTGGAGTGTTGGGGCTAGCGGGAGAGGCGAGCAGTACTTC. Translation gives CAWSVGASGRGEQYF.

The table lists this clone with a few counts. The rearrangement joins TRBV7-3 to TRBJ2-3, with D perhaps TRBD1 (5 bases). V lost 2 bases to trimming and J lost 5 bases, with 23 bases between them. The CDR3 contains 18 residues. Germline V CDR1 and CDR2: SGHTA, FQGTGA. CDR3 amino acids: CASSLQSAQPGWEDTQYF. CDR3 DNA: TGTGCCAGCAGCTTACAATCGGCCCAGCCAGGGTGGGAAGATACGCAGTATTTT.

The chain links TRBV6-5 to TRBJ1-4; D not resolved. The CDR3 length is 15 residues. CDR1 and CDR2 (germline): MNHEY, SVGAGI. Trimming removed 0 bases at V and 8 bases at J, with 13 bases between. CDR3 region: CASSYSPEGDEKLFF. CDR3 bases: TGTGCCAGCAGTTACTCGCCAGAGGGTGACGAAAAACTGTTTTTT.

The chain carries TRBV7-2 and TRBJ1-5; TRBD1 matches 8 bases. In germline, CDR1 is SGHTA, CDR2 FQGNSA. V was pared by 1 base and J by 7 bases, with 6 bases of the junction left unmatched. CDR3 length: 15 residues. The CDR3 region has the DNA TGTGCCAGCAGCTTAGATCAGGGGGCAGGGCAGCCCCAGCATTTT. It encodes CASSLDQGAGQPQHF.

J is TRBJ1-2 and V is TRBV5-6; 10 bases match TRBD1. CDR1 SGHDT and CDR2 YYEEEE come from the germline V gene. Germline trimming cut 3 bases from V and 2 bases from J; bases unmatched to any gene: 4. CDR3 length: 15 amino acids. The CDR3 DNA sequence: TGTGCCAGCAGCTGGGGACAGGGGTGGAACTATGGCTACACCTTC. Translated, it gives CASSWGQGWNYGYTF.

This clone was recorded once. J is TRBJ1-5 and V is TRBV29-1; no reliable D call. CDR1 is SQVTM and CDR2 is ANQGSEA in the germline V gene. This CDR3 contains 15 residues. Trimming removed 4 bases at V and 2 bases at J, with 15 bases between. CDR3 sequence reads: CSVVSEVGGNQPQHF. DNA for the CDR3: TGCAGCGTTGTCTCCGAAGTGGGCGGCAATCAGCCCCAGCATTTT.

This clone was detected only a few times. The chain carries TRBV7-9 and TRBJ1-2, with a possible D match to TRBD1 (6 bases). V dropped 6 bases and J dropped 5 bases, with 19 bases sitting between them. The germline V gene has CDR1 SEHNR and CDR2 FQNEAQ (reference sequence). The CDR3 spans 15 residues. The CDR3 DNA reads TGTGCCAGCAGTTACGACCACAGGGAACTGTATGGCTACACCTTC. Protein: CASSYDHRELYGYTF. The whole variable domain, remainder taken from reference TRBV7-9 and TRBJ1-2, is DTGVSQNPRHKITKRGQNVTFRCDPISEHNRLYWYRQTLGQGPEFLTYFQNEAQLEKSRLLSDRFSAERPKGSFSTLEIQRTEQGDSAMYLCASSYDHRELYGYTFGSGTRLTVV.

The chain uses TRBV30 and TRBJ1-2; 9 bases agree with TRBD1. Germline trimming cut 3 bases from V and 4 bases from J; bases unmatched to any gene: 3. Germline V gives CDR1 GTSNPN, CDR2 SVGIG (reference sequence). The CDR3 spans 13 residues. In nucleotides, the CDR3 is TGTGCCTGGAGGGACAGGGGAAGCTATGGCTACACCTTC. Encoded protein: CAWRDRGSYGYTF.